This T cell receptor beta chain was recovered during a study of response to subunit inactivated influenza vaccine. The V end was cut by 7 bases, the J end by 1 base, with 7 bases between. CDR3 length: 12 residues. Germline CDR1 reads SEHNR; CDR2 reads FQNEAQ (reference sequence). The sample holds a few counts of this clonotype. TCRdb reanalysed the RT-PCR reads using MiXCR and keeps one entry per CDR3 protein. Counted here are about 540,000 distinct CDR3 sequences, 20% to 25% occurring once; the ten biggest clones make up approximately 3%. Separately, the same data were catalogued under a study of T cells expressing NK-cell markers. That paper states: UMI-tagged 5'RACE template switching yielded the TCR beta cDNA. Sorted CD3+CD56+NKG2C+, CD3+CD56+NKG2C- and CD3+CD56-NKG2C+ T-cell subsets were beta-chain profiled. For several experiments, T cell sorting was restricted to the alpha-beta TCR population by means of an anti-gamma-delta TCR antibody. Leadership of the CD3+CD56-NKG2C+ fraction also belonged to these clonotypes in a handful of donors.

The source is a man aged 50-59 years who received an inactivated influenza vaccine. This specimen was CD4+ T cells sorted from PBMCs, taken less than 13 days after vaccination. This chain joins TRBV7-9 and TRBJ2-5; D is ambiguous. The CDR3 region has the DNA TGTGCCAGCACCTGGGGCCAAGAGACCCAGTACTTC. Encoded protein: CASTWGQETQYF. The full variable domain, completed using reference TRBV7-9 and TRBJ2-5, is DTGVSQNPRHKITKRGQNVTFRCDPISEHNRLYWYRQTLGQGPEFLTYFQNEAQLEKSRLLSDRFSAERPKGSFSTLEIQRTEQGDSAMYLCASTWGQETQYFGPGTRLLVL.